This T cell receptor beta chain was profiled in a study of T cells in Graves' hyperthyroidism and ophthalmopathy. Study-level information: Peripheral blood sampling occurred at initial diagnosis, before any treatment.

Hyperthyroidism patients were newly diagnosed, had disease duration under 2 months, and were aged 18 to 65 years. Uncontrolled infections, other autoimmune diseases, pregnancy or lactation led to exclusion of patients. The CDR3 runs 15 residues. Looked up from germline, CDR1 is SGHAT and CDR2 is FQNNGV. V trimming: 5 bases; J trimming: 3 bases; junction bases outside the gene matches: 9. This clonotype was seen ten or more times. TCR beta CDR3 regions were amplified from RNA transcripts. The HTBI primer set was used in a first-round RT-PCR of the TCR CDR3. TCRdb re-called the multiplex PCR reads with MiXCR, one entry per CDR3 protein. The sample yields hundreds of thousands of distinct CDR3 sequences, around a sixth seen once.

This TCR was recovered from a woman between 50 and 59 years old with Graves' hyperthyroidism that later progressed to Graves' ophthalmopathy. The sample consisted of blood. This chain connects TRBV11-2 to TRBJ2-7, with TRBD2 matching over 8 bases. CDR3 in amino acids: CASSVGLAAVYEQYF. The CDR3 DNA reads TGTGCCAGCAGCGTCGGACTAGCAGCCGTCTACGAGCAGTACTTC.